The 15 T cell receptor beta chains below all came from one sample that was sequenced in a study of T cell responses to AZD1222 COVID-19 vaccine. TCRdb keeps only in-frame clones here, not all; method: immunoSEQ multiplex PCR. The sample has 150,000 to 200,000 clones, over 80% seen once. Sequenced material: peripheral blood, taken on day 0 of AZD1222 vaccination. These receptors all come from an adult in good health.

The chain carries TRBV6-5 and TRBJ2-7; D is perhaps TRBD2 (5 bases). The CDR3 is 15 residues long. The germline gives CDR1 MNHEY, CDR2 SVGAGI. Deletions cut 0 bases from V and 2 bases from J, with 11 bases between. This CDR3 is CASSYSYGVTYEQYF. DNA for the CDR3: TGTGCCAGCAGTTACTCTTACGGGGTCACCTACGAGCAGTACTTC.

The chain recombines TRBV7-9 with TRBJ1-4; the D gene is possibly TRBD1 (6 bases). Germline V CDR1 and CDR2: SEHNR, FQNEAQ (reference sequence). The CDR3 spans 15 residues. Trimming left V 0 bases short and J 7 bases short, with 12 bases between. CDR3 region: CASSLARGTGEKLFF. DNA for the CDR3: TGTGCCAGCAGCTTAGCCAGGGGAACGGGTGAAAAACTGTTTTTT.

The rearrangement links TRBV5-4 to TRBJ1-2, with D maybe TRBD1 (6 bases). This CDR3 is built from 14 residues. Trimming removed 0 bases from V and 3 bases from J, with 9 bases in between. The germline V gene has CDR1 SGHNT and CDR2 YYREEE (reference sequence). The CDR3 nucleotides read TGTGCCAGCAGCTTGGGGGGGCCCGACTATGGCTACACCTTC. Its translation: CASSLGGPDYGYTF.

The chain recombines TRBV4-2 with TRBJ1-2; 7 bases match TRBD1. The CDR3 has 14 residues. Germline assignment: CDR1 LGHNA and CDR2 YNFKEQ. Trimming removed 8 bases from V and 8 bases from J; junction bases left unmatched: 14. CDR3 sequence reads: CASRMVDRDEGYTF. The CDR3, as DNA: TGTGCCAGCCGAATGGTTGACAGGGATGAAGGCTACACCTTC.

Here the CDR3 DNA reads TGTGCCTGGAGTGTAGGGCAGGGGGTTGGCTACACCTTC. This encodes CAWSVGQGVGYTF. V and J are TRBV30 and TRBJ1-2, with 7 nucleotides matching TRBD1. The CDR3 is 13 residues long. Germline V gene sequence: CDR1 GTSNPN, CDR2 SVGIG (reference sequence). J gave up 7 bases and V 0 bases, and 5 bases lay outside the gene matches.

The chain links TRBV14 to TRBJ1-1, with 10 nucleotides matching TRBD1. From germline, CDR1 is SGHDN and CDR2 FVKESK. V lost 6 bases and J lost 9; bases outside the gene matches: 10. The CDR3 runs 14 residues. The CDR3 is CASSRTGGELKAFF. The CDR3 DNA reads TGTGCCAGCAGTCGGACAGGGGGGGAATTAAAAGCTTTCTTT. The full variable domain, in which reference TRBV14 and TRBJ1-1 provide the parts outside the CDR3, is EAGVTQFPSHSVIEKGQTVTLRCDPISGHDNLYWYRRVMGKEIKFLLHFVKESKQDESGMPNNRFLAERTGGTYSTLKVQPAELEDSGVYFCASSRTGGELKAFFGQGTRLTVV.

This rearrangement joins TRBV4-2 to TRBJ1-1; D remains unclear. Germline V CDR1 and CDR2: LGHNA, YNFKEQ. Trimming took 1 base from V and 2 from J, leaving 5 bases between them. The CDR3 has 13 amino acids. Here the CDR3 reads CASSQAVNTEAFF. Written as DNA, the CDR3 is TGTGCCAGCAGCCAAGCGGTTAACACTGAAGCTTTCTTT.

The chain links TRBV7-9 to TRBJ2-2; 9 positions agree with TRBD2. Germline CDR1 is SEHNR and CDR2 is FQNEAQ (reference sequence). The CDR3 has 18 residues. The ends lost 4 bases at V and 0 bases at J; junction bases unmatched: 9. The CDR3 is CASSYKSGGLANTGELFF. The DNA for the CDR3 is TGTGCCAGCAGCTATAAGAGCGGGGGGCTCGCGAACACCGGGGAGCTGTTTTTT.

This chain connects TRBV27 to TRBJ2-7, with 10 bases fitting TRBD1. The germline CDR1 and CDR2 sequences are MNHEY and SMNVEV (reference sequence). V lost 9 bases to trimming and J lost 4 bases; unmatched junction nucleotides: 9. This CDR3 region has 14 residues. CDR3 loop: CARATGGVVYEQYF. In DNA, the CDR3 is TGTGCCAGGGCGACAGGGGGCGTCGTATACGAGCAGTACTTC.

The chain carries TRBV19 and TRBJ1-6; the D gene is possibly TRBD1 (6 bases). Germline V gives CDR1 LNHDA, CDR2 SQIVND (reference sequence). Deletions cut 7 bases from V and 10 bases from J, with 11 bases between. This CDR3 spans 12 amino acids. CDR3 coding DNA: TGTGCCAGTAATCGGGGGGCCTCACCCCTCCACTTT. This encodes CASNRGASPLHF.

The rearrangement links TRBV28 to TRBJ2-1; D is unclear. Per germline, CDR1 MDHEN and CDR2 SYDVKM. CDR3 size: 12 residues. Trimming took 2 bases from V and 10 from J, leaving 9 bases between them. The CDR3 region is CASSLVVWEQFF. The CDR3 nucleotides are TGTGCCAGCAGTTTAGTGGTCTGGGAGCAGTTCTTC.

The chain employs TRBV4-2 and TRBJ1-3; D not certain. This CDR3 is 16 amino acids long. The V gene lost 0 bases and the J gene lost 6 bases, with 15 bases spanning the gap. From germline, CDR1 is LGHNA and CDR2 YNFKEQ. The chain's CDR3 is CASSQEFGPQANTIYF. The CDR3 DNA sequence: TGTGCCAGCAGCCAAGAGTTCGGACCCCAAGCAAACACCATATATTTT.

The CDR3 coding sequence is TGTGCCAGCAGTGCCCAAAAAGGGTACATTCAGTACTTC. This gives the protein CASSAQKGYIQYF. The J gene is TRBJ2-4, the V gene TRBV12-3 or TRBV12-4; D ambiguous. CDR3 length: 13 residues. V was shortened by 5 bases and J by 8 bases, with 13 bases between the two germline ends.

This clone was seen a few times. This chain uses TRBV7-2 with TRBJ2-7; TRBD2 might be the D (6 bases). V lost 1 base to trimming and J lost 3 bases, with 10 bases between them. Per the germline V gene, CDR1 is SGHTA and CDR2 is FQGNSA. This CDR3 contains 14 residues. DNA of the CDR3: TGTGCCAGCAGCTTAGGCGGAGGGATCTACGAGCAGTACTTC. It is translated as CASSLGGGIYEQYF.

The chain links TRBV28 to TRBJ2-7; the D gene is possibly TRBD1 (6 bases). V gave up 4 bases and J gave up 2 bases, with 6 bases separating them. Germline V gene sequence: CDR1 MDHEN, CDR2 SYDVKM. This CDR3 is built from 12 residues. CDR3 sequence (DNA): TGTGCCAGCAGTTACAGGGCCTACGAGCAGTACTTC. Amino acids: CASSYRAYEQYF.